These 27 T cell receptor beta chains share one sample of origin, sequenced in a study of shared clonotypes between healthy human individuals. Assay used: immunoSEQ multiplex PCR; TCRdb lists only in-frame clones, some missing. Among around 700,000 clones listed, about three quarters were seen once. Input material: memory CD4+ T cells sorted from blood. Subset: CD45RA-negative fraction. The source is a woman aged 25 to 39 in good health.

This clone was seen a handful of times. The CDR3 DNA reads as TGCGCCAGCAGCCAACTGGGACCTTCATCGTCTTTGAACACTGAAGCTTTCTTT. This gives the protein CASSQLGPSSSLNTEAFF. The chain joins TRBV5-1 to TRBJ1-1; D may be TRBD1 (5 bases). V was shortened by 4 bases and J by 0 bases, with 22 bases between the two germline ends. Germline assignment: CDR1 SGHRS and CDR2 YFSETQ. The CDR3 has 18 residues.

The CDR3 sequence is CASSDPSDRERYGYTF. CDR3 DNA: TGTGCCAGCAGTGACCCCTCGGACAGGGAGAGGTATGGCTACACCTTC. The V gene is TRBV25-1, the J gene TRBJ1-2, with TRBD1 matching over 8 bases. The germline V gene encodes CDR1 MGHDK and CDR2 SYGVNS. Trimming removed 3 bases from V and 5 bases from J; junction bases left unmatched: 11. This CDR3 contains 16 residues.

The chain carries TRBV19 and TRBJ2-2; 7 bases line up with TRBD2. Unmatched junction bases numbered 10, after V lost 7 bases and J lost 2 bases. The CDR3 is 16 amino acids. CDR1 is LNHDA, CDR2 SQIVND, per germline (reference sequence). CDR3 DNA: TGTGCCAGTACCCCAACCGGGACTACTAACACCGGGGAGCTGTTTTTT. As protein: CASTPTGTTNTGELFF. Full variable domain (rest looked up from reference TRBV19 and TRBJ2-2): DGGITQSPKYLFRKEGQNVTLSCEQNLNHDAMYWYRQDPGQGLRLIYYSQIVNDFQKGDIAEGYSVSREKKESFPLTVTSAQKNPTAFYLCASTPTGTTNTGELFFGEGSRLTVL.

V and J are TRBV27 and TRBJ2-7; 11 bases align to TRBD2. Germline V gene lookup returns CDR1 MNHEY and CDR2 SMNVEV (reference sequence). This CDR3 spans 14 amino acids. V lost 7 bases to trimming and J lost 1 base; unmatched junction nucleotides: 3. The CDR3 DNA is TGTGCCAGCAAACTAGCGGGAGCATCCTACGAGCAGTACTTC. Protein: CASKLAGASYEQYF.

As concerns this clone: Other DNA sequences in this sample translate to the same CDR3. The rearrangement uses TRBV6-6 and TRBJ1-2; TRBD1 agrees at 8 bases. The CDR3 runs 12 residues. V lost 6 bases and J lost 6; bases outside the gene matches: 3. Per germline, CDR1 MNHNY and CDR2 SVGAGI (reference sequence). The DNA for the CDR3 is TGTGCCAGCAGGGCGACAGGGGATGGCTACACCTTC. This sequence encodes CASRATGDGYTF.

The rearrangement joins TRBV5-1 to TRBJ2-2; TRBD1 might be the D (6 bases). This CDR3 is built from 16 residues. Trimming took 0 bases from V and 4 from J, leaving 13 bases between them. CDR1 SGHRS and CDR2 YFSETQ come from the germline V gene. CDR3 in amino acids: CASSLVFGQSTGELFF. CDR3 DNA sequence: TGCGCCAGCAGCTTGGTTTTTGGACAGTCCACCGGGGAGCTGTTTTTT.

The chain is built from TRBV10-3 and TRBJ1-2; D uncertain. This CDR3 contains 12 residues. V lost 4 bases and J lost 5, with 8 bases in between. Germline V gene data show CDR1 as ENHRY and CDR2 as SYGVKD. CDR3: CAISANEYGYTF. CDR3 DNA: TGTGCCATCAGTGCGAATGAGTATGGCTACACCTTC.

The J gene is TRBJ2-1, the V gene TRBV28; 9 bases are shared with TRBD1. Unmatched junction bases numbered 10, after V lost 4 bases and J lost 3 bases. The CDR3 extends over 17 amino acids. Germline CDR1 MDHEN, CDR2 SYDVKM. CDR3 coding DNA: TGTGCCAGCAGTTCGGCCGGACAGGGGAGTAACTACAATGAGCAGTTCTTC. As protein: CASSSAGQGSNYNEQFF.

This clone showed up just a few times. The V gene is TRBV6-1, the J gene TRBJ2-1; 7 bases map to TRBD1. J gave up 6 bases and V 2 bases, and 4 bases lay outside the gene matches. Germline values: CDR1 MNHNS, CDR2 SASEGT. The CDR3 extends over 14 amino acids. The CDR3 loop is CASSEYRTGNEQFF. CDR3 bases: TGTGCCAGCAGTGAATATAGGACAGGCAATGAGCAGTTCTTC.

This clone has only a few counts. The J gene is TRBJ1-1, the V gene TRBV28; D unresolved. The germline CDR1 and CDR2 sequences are MDHEN and SYDVKM. The CDR3 has 15 residues. Trimming cost V 6 bases and J 0 bases, with 14 bases left between them. The CDR3 DNA reads as TGTGCCAGCAGCCCACTATTGCGGATGAACACTGAAGCTTTCTTT. As protein: CASSPLLRMNTEAFF.

This chain joins TRBV27 and TRBJ2-5, with 7 positions matching TRBD2. The CDR3 runs 15 residues. Germline CDR1 reads MNHEY; CDR2 reads SMNVEV (reference sequence). J lost 5 bases, V lost 7 bases, and 13 bases had no gene match. The CDR3 region is CASNTGGSRSETQYF. CDR3 nucleotides: TGTGCCAGCAACACTGGCGGGAGTAGATCGGAGACCCAGTACTTC.

The chain is built from TRBV27 and TRBJ2-2; a possible D gene is TRBD1 (6 bases). Trimming removed 4 bases from V and 4 bases from J, with 13 bases in between. The CDR3 has 15 residues. The V gene's germline CDR1 is MNHEY and CDR2 SMNVEV (reference sequence). DNA for the CDR3: TGTGCCAGCAGTTCAGCTCTAGGGGGCACCGGGGAGCTGTTTTTT. Translating it yields CASSSALGGTGELFF.

The rearrangement links TRBV9 to TRBJ2-7; TRBD1 aligns across 10 bases. Per germline, CDR1 SGDLS and CDR2 YYNGEE. Trimming cost V 4 bases and J 2 bases; bases outside gene matches: 6. There are 15 residues in the CDR3. The DNA for the CDR3 is TGTGCCAGCAGCATCCGGGACAGGGGCCCCTACGAGCAGTACTTC. Its translation: CASSIRDRGPYEQYF.

This clone was seen more than once but under ten times. The chain links TRBV20-1 to TRBJ2-5, with D maybe TRBD1 (6 bases). CDR1 and CDR2 from the germline V gene are DFQATT and SNEGSKA (reference sequence). CDR3 length: 10 amino acids. The CDR3 DNA reads TGCAGATACACAGGGGAGACCCAGTACTTC. Protein product: CRYTGETQYF.

A single count supports this clone. This CDR3 is also generated by other DNA sequences in the sample. The chain uses TRBV4-1 and TRBJ2-2; 9 bases agree with TRBD1. CDR1 MGHRA and CDR2 YSYEKL come from the germline V gene. This CDR3 is 16 amino acids long. V lost 0 bases to trimming and J lost 3 bases; unmatched junction nucleotides: 2. In nucleotides, the CDR3 is TGCGCCAGCAGCCAAGACCGGGACAGGGACACCGGGGAGCTGTTTTTT. It codes for CASSQDRDRDTGELFF.

This clone was detected only a few times. J is TRBJ2-7 and V is TRBV5-1; 8 bases align to TRBD2. V was clipped by 5 bases and J by 0 bases; unmatched bases: 4. This CDR3 has 14 residues. Germline V lookup: CDR1 SGHRS, CDR2 YFSETQ. In nucleotides, the CDR3 is TGCGCCAGCAGTTTAGCGGGAACCTCCTACGAGCAGTACTTC. This sequence encodes CASSLAGTSYEQYF.

The J gene is TRBJ1-5, the V gene TRBV29-1; unclear D gene. Germline assignment: CDR1 SQVTM and CDR2 ANQGSEA. This CDR3 has 13 residues. V lost 5 bases to trimming and J lost 5 bases, with 13 bases between them. In DNA form, the CDR3 reads TGCAGCGTTCGGAGTGGAGGAGATCAGCCCCAGCATTTT. Protein: CSVRSGGDQPQHF.

This clone is a singleton in its sample. This chain links TRBV11-2 with TRBJ2-2, with 11 bases fitting TRBD1. The CDR3 extends over 16 amino acids. CDR1 and CDR2 from the germline V gene are SGHAT and FQNNGV. V gave up 4 bases and J gave up 6 bases; unmatched junction bases: 7. DNA of the CDR3: TGTGCCAGCAGCTATGTCCCGGGACAGGGGGCCGGGGAGCTGTTTTTT. Encoded protein: CASSYVPGQGAGELFF.

This chain uses TRBV27 with TRBJ1-2; TRBD1 is a possible D gene (5 bases). The CDR3 loop spans 13 amino acids. Germline V gives CDR1 MNHEY, CDR2 SMNVEV (reference sequence). Between the trimmed V and J ends, which lost 7 bases and 4 bases, there was a span of 13 bases. The CDR3 DNA follows: TGTGCCAGCAAACTACAGGAGGGCTATGGCTACACCTTC. Residues: CASKLQEGYGYTF.

This clone was detected a few times. Other DNA sequences of this sample code for an identical CDR3. V usage is TRBV9 and J usage is TRBJ2-2; no clear D gene. Germline V gene data show CDR1 as SGDLS and CDR2 as YYNGEE. The CDR3 loop spans 13 amino acids. V was clipped by 1 base and J by 5 bases, with 6 bases between them. CDR3 nucleotides: TGTGCCAGCAGCGTAAGGAGTACCGGGGAGCTGTTTTTT. Translating gives CASSVRSTGELFF.

This chain uses TRBV11-3 with TRBJ2-3; D may be TRBD1 (7 bases). Trimming removed 4 bases at V and 1 base at J, with 15 bases between. Per the germline V gene, CDR1 is SGHNT and CDR2 is YENEEA. The CDR3 is 16 amino acids. This CDR3 is CASSWGGGTGTDTQYF. CDR3 bases: TGTGCCAGCAGCTGGGGCGGCGGGACAGGCACAGATACGCAGTATTTT.

The rearrangement joins TRBV7-6 to TRBJ1-4; TRBD1 aligns across 8 bases. J lost 7 bases, V lost 2 bases, and 6 bases had no gene match. The germline V gene encodes CDR1 SGHVS and CDR2 FNYEAQ. The CDR3 totals 15 residues. DNA of the CDR3: TGTGCCAGCAGCTTAAACAGGGGGAAGGGTGAAAAACTGTTTTTT. It yields the protein CASSLNRGKGEKLFF. Full variable domain (missing parts from reference TRBV7-6 and TRBJ1-4): GAGVSQSPRYKVTKRGQDVALRCDPISGHVSLYWYRQALGQGPEFLTYFNYEAQQDKSGLPNDRFSAERPEGSISTLTIQRTEQRDSAMYRCASSLNRGKGEKLFFGSGTQLSVL.

In this sample, this clone turned up once. The V and J genes are TRBV7-2 and TRBJ2-6; 13 bases align to TRBD2. The CDR3 is made up of 18 amino acids. J gave up 2 bases and V 4 bases, and 5 bases lay outside the gene matches. CDR1 SGHTA and CDR2 FQGNSA come from the germline V gene. This CDR3 reads CASSSRLAGGTGANVLTF. The CDR3 DNA reads TGTGCCAGCAGCTCCCGACTAGCGGGAGGAACTGGGGCCAACGTCCTGACTTTC. Drawing the rest from reference TRBV7-2 and TRBJ2-6, the complete variable domain is GAGVSQSPSNKVTEKGKDVELRCDPISGHTALYWYRQSLGQGLEFLIYFQGNSAPDKSGLPSDRFSAERTGGSVSTLTIQRTQQEDSAVYLCASSSRLAGGTGANVLTFGAGSRLTVL.

The chain recombines TRBV1 with TRBJ2-3; TRBD1, the D gene given by the table, was not confirmed from the DNA. TRBV1 is listed as a pseudogene. The CDR3 covers 16 residues. The CDR3 here is CTSDPPPGQGSDTQYF. DNA of the CDR3: TGCACCAGCGACCCCCCACCGGGACAGGGGTCAGATACGCAGTATTTT.

This clone was seen a single time. V is TRBV28 and J is TRBJ2-7, with TRBD2 matching 8 bases. The germline V gene encodes CDR1 MDHEN and CDR2 SYDVKM. V shed 1 base and J 3 bases; nucleotides not matched to a gene: 8. CDR3 size: 16 residues. CDR3 in DNA: TGTGCCAGCAGTTTATTTGGGACTAGTCTAATCTACGAGCAGTACTTC. Its protein product is CASSLFGTSLIYEQYF.

The rearrangement joins TRBV4-1 to TRBJ2-3, with 7 nucleotides matching TRBD2. Germline assignment: CDR1 MGHRA and CDR2 YSYEKL. CDR3 length: 15 residues. Losses at the gene ends were 2 bases for V and 2 bases for J; bases not matched to a gene: 4. CDR3 nucleotides: TGCGCCAGCAGCCAACTCAGCGGGAACACAGATACGCAGTATTTT. This gives the protein CASSQLSGNTDTQYF.

The chain links TRBV2 to TRBJ1-5; TRBD1 matches at 7 bases. Germline values: CDR1 SNHLY, CDR2 FYNNEI. V lost 1 base to trimming and J lost 4 bases; unmatched junction nucleotides: 4. The CDR3 covers 15 residues. The CDR3 region has the DNA TGTGCCAGCAGTGAAGTAGAGGGGGCTAATCAGCCCCAGCATTTT. It encodes CASSEVEGANQPQHF.